These 14 T cell receptor beta chains came from one sample sequenced in a study of T cell responses to AZD1222 COVID-19 vaccine. Method: immunoSEQ multiplex PCR; TCRdb's copy keeps in-frame clones and lacks some. The data hold about 140,000 clones, with 80% to 90% observed a single time. Sequences were derived from peripheral blood, sampled on day 0 of AZD1222 vaccination. The receptors stem from an adult in good health.

This chain connects TRBV11-2 to TRBJ1-6; the D gene is possibly TRBD1 (5 bases). Germline V CDR1 and CDR2: SGHAT, FQNNGV. The V end lost 1 base, the J end lost 5 bases, and 15 bases lay between the germline ends. The CDR3 loop spans 17 amino acids. CDR3 sequence (DNA): TGTGCCAGCAGCTTAGGGTCAGGGAGATCTCATAATTCACCCCTCCACTTT. Its protein product is CASSLGSGRSHNSPLHF.

CDR3 coding DNA: TGCGCCAGCAGTCCGAGACAGAGGGACTCTGGAAACACCATATATTTT. This encodes CASSPRQRDSGNTIYF. V gene TRBV23-1 combines with J gene TRBJ1-3; the D gene is possibly TRBD1 (5 bases). TRBV23-1 falls under the ORF class, with uncertain function. The CDR3 length is 16 residues. V lost 4 bases, J lost 0 bases, and 13 bases lay in between.

A single count supports this clone. The V call is TRBV19, the J call TRBJ2-1, with D maybe TRBD2 (5 bases). The V gene lost 6 bases and the J gene lost 8 bases, with 14 bases spanning the gap. Germline V gene data show CDR1 as LNHDA and CDR2 as SQIVND (reference sequence). The CDR3 is 13 residues long. The CDR3 DNA reads TGTGCCAGTAGGACCCCGGGAATTGATGAGCAGTTCTTC. Protein product: CASRTPGIDEQFF.

CDR3 protein: CASSLLQGVSGNTIYF. The CDR3 DNA reads as TGTGCCAGCAGCTTACTTCAGGGAGTTTCTGGAAACACCATATATTTT. This chain uses TRBV7-8 with TRBJ1-3; D might be TRBD1 (5 bases). The CDR3 contains 16 residues. The germline V gene has CDR1 SGHVS and CDR2 FQNEAQ. Trimming left V 2 bases short and J 1 base short, with 12 bases between.

V is TRBV3-1 (or the pseudogene TRBV3-2) and J is TRBJ1-2; D unclear. Trimming removed 2 bases at V and 3 bases at J, with 4 bases between. Germline CDR1 and CDR2: LGHDT and YNNKEL (reference sequence). The CDR3 has 12 residues. The chain's CDR3 is CASSQRYYGYTF. The CDR3 region has the DNA TGTGCCAGCAGCCAAAGGTACTATGGCTACACCTTC.

This chain connects TRBV7-9 to TRBJ1-5; 7 bases match TRBD1. Germline trimming cut 5 bases from V and 0 bases from J; bases unmatched to any gene: 7. CDR1 SEHNR and CDR2 FQNEAQ come from the germline V gene (reference sequence). The CDR3 is made up of 16 amino acids. The CDR3 spells CASSLGTAYSNQPQHF. The CDR3, as DNA: TGTGCCAGCAGCCTAGGGACAGCTTATAGCAATCAGCCCCAGCATTTT.

This chain links TRBV19 with TRBJ2-5; 9 nucleotides align to TRBD1. Germline assignment: CDR1 LNHDA and CDR2 SQIVND (reference sequence). The CDR3 is 15 amino acids. Germline trimming cut 5 bases from V and 4 bases from J; bases unmatched to any gene: 8. CDR3 protein: CASSLVPGQGETQYF. DNA of the CDR3: TGTGCCAGTAGTCTAGTACCGGGACAGGGAGAGACCCAGTACTTC. Supplemented by reference TRBV19 and TRBJ2-5, the full variable domain reads DGGITQSPKYLFRKEGQNVTLSCEQNLNHDAMYWYRQDPGQGLRLIYYSQIVNDFQKGDIAEGYSVSREKKESFPLTVTSAQKNPTAFYLCASSLVPGQGETQYFGPGTRLLVL.

The J gene is TRBJ1-1, the V gene TRBV29-1; D is perhaps TRBD1 (5 bases). The CDR3 contains 15 residues. The V gene lost 3 bases and the J gene lost 0 bases, with 14 bases spanning the gap. Germline V gene sequence: CDR1 SQVTM, CDR2 ANQGSEA. In DNA form, the CDR3 reads TGCAGCGTTGAGGGTGGGGCGGGCTTGAACACTGAAGCTTTCTTT. Amino acid sequence: CSVEGGAGLNTEAFF.

This chain uses TRBV7-2 with TRBJ1-2; D is possibly TRBD1 (5 bases). Trimming left V 5 bases short and J 4 bases short, with 17 bases between. Per germline, CDR1 SGHTA and CDR2 FQGNSA. The CDR3 is 15 residues long. The CDR3 DNA follows: TGTGCCAGCAGCCCAAGTGAACAGGATATCTATGGCTACACCTTC. Translation: CASSPSEQDIYGYTF.

The V call is TRBV5-1, the J call TRBJ1-5; 8 bases map to TRBD1. Germline CDR1 is SGHRS and CDR2 is YFSETQ. This CDR3 is 15 amino acids long. The V and J ends lost 0 bases and 3 bases, in that order; junction bases with no gene match: 2. The CDR3 is CASSLGQGYNQPQHF. In DNA, the CDR3 is TGCGCCAGCAGCTTGGGACAGGGGTACAATCAGCCCCAGCATTTT.

CDR3 DNA sequence: TGTGCCAGCAGCTTAAGCTTTTCCTCTGGGGCCAACGTCCTGACTTTC. It is translated as CASSLSFSSGANVLTF. J is TRBJ2-6 and V is TRBV5-8; no clear D. Germline CDR1 and CDR2: SGHTS and YDEGEE. This CDR3 contains 16 residues. The V end was cut by 2 bases, the J end by 0 bases, with 9 bases between.

V and J are TRBV5-1 and TRBJ2-2; D remains unclear. The CDR3 has 13 amino acids. Trimming removed 3 bases at V and 2 bases at J, with 5 bases between. Germline assignment: CDR1 SGHRS and CDR2 YFSETQ. CDR3 in DNA: TGCGCCAGCAGCTCCCTAAACACCGGGGAGCTGTTTTTT. Its translation is CASSSLNTGELFF.

The genes are TRBV12-3 or TRBV12-4 and TRBJ1-6; unclear D gene. This CDR3 has 13 residues. The ends were cut back, 7 bases at V and 13 bases at J, with 17 bases in the middle. The CDR3: CASTLWDGMPLHF. Here the CDR3 DNA reads TGTGCCAGCACCCTATGGGATGGGATGCCCCTCCACTTT.

The chain uses TRBV6-5 and TRBJ2-3, with a possible D match to TRBD2 (5 bases). The CDR3 has 13 residues. Germline-derived CDR1 and CDR2 are MNHEY and SVGAGI. The ends were cut back, 6 bases at V and 9 bases at J, with 16 bases in the middle. CDR3 amino acids: CASSRTEGGTQYF. The CDR3 coding sequence is TGTGCCAGCAGCCGAACCGAGGGTGGAACGCAGTATTTT.